The T cell receptor (beta chain) described here comes from a study of T cell repertoires in cytomegalovirus infection. Germline lookup yields CDR1 DFQATT and CDR2 SNEGSKA (reference sequence). V gave up 1 base and J gave up 4 bases, with 15 bases separating them. The CDR3 is 15 residues long. For this clonotype: The antigen is not known.

TCRdb reanalysed the reads using MiXCR and keeps one entry per CDR3 protein. The sample has about 570,000 distinct CDR3 sequences, over 35% seen once. V is TRBV20-1 and J is TRBJ2-3; D possibly corresponds to TRBD2 (7 bases). This receptor was taken from a human donor in good health (CMV status not recorded). Some clones in this sample may be carry-over from other donors' samples. The specimen was cultured PBMCs, collected from culture after CMV antigen stimulation. CDR3 in amino acids: CSARGGGPVPDTQYF. CDR3 sequence (DNA): TGCAGTGCTAGAGGGGGGGGGCCTGTCCCAGATACGCAGTATTTT.